This T cell receptor (beta chain) was documented in a study of Graves' ophthalmopathy and Graves' hyperthyroidism. Findings and limits, study-wide: Blood also contained most of the expanded thyroid clonotypes above 0.001 frequency.

Uncontrolled infections, pregnancy, lactation or other autoimmune diseases led to patient exclusion. From fresh peripheral blood, 8 to 10 ml in volume, the PBMCs were obtained. On this clonotype itself: As yet, its antigen is unknown. Germline is not matched at one junction end, which may reflect a read error.

Scientists amplified the TCR beta CDR3 regions from RNA transcripts. First-round RT-PCR relied on HTBI primers, and a second-round multiplex PCR came next. TCRdb passed the multiplex PCR reads through MiXCR, listing each CDR3 protein once. The repertoire has hundreds of thousands of distinct CDR3 sequences, approximately 21% of them found once; the top ten carry more than 5.5%. Germline V gene data show CDR1 as SGHDN and CDR2 as FVKESK. This CDR3 region has 13 residues. The chain combines TRBV14 with TRBJ1-2; no definite D call. Input material: peripheral blood. The sequence was collected from a woman aged 18-35 years with stable Graves' hyperthyroidism. Some clones in this sample may be carry-over from other donors' samples. CDR3: CASSQVANYGCTF. The CDR3, as DNA: TGTGCCAGCAGCCAAGTGGCTAACTATGGCTGCACCTTC. The entire variable domain, with the rest obtained from reference TRBV14 and TRBJ1-2, is as follows: EAGVTQFPSHSVIEKGQTVTLRCDPISGHDNLYWYRRVMGKEIKFLLHFVKESKQDESGMPNNRFLAERTGGTYSTLKVQPAELEDSGVYFCASSQVANYGCTFGSGTRLTVV.